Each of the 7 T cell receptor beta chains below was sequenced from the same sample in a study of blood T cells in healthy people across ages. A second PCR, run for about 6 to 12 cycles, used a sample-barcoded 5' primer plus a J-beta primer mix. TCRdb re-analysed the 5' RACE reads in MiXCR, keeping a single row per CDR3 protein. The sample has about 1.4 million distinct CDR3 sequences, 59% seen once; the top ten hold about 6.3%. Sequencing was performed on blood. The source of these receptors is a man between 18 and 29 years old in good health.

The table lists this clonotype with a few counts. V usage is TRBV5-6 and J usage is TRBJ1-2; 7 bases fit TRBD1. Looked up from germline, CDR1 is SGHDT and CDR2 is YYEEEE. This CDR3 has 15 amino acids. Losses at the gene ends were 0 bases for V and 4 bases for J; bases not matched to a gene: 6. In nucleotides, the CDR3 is TGTGCCAGCAGCTTGGGGATTGCAGGGGGCTATGGCTACACCTTC. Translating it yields CASSLGIAGGYGYTF.

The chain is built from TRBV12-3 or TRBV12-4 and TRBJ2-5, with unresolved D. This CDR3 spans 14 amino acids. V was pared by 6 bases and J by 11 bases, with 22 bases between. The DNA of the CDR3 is TGTGCCAGCAGCCAAGGGTCCAAAATTATGGAGCAGTACTTC. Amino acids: CASSQGSKIMEQYF.

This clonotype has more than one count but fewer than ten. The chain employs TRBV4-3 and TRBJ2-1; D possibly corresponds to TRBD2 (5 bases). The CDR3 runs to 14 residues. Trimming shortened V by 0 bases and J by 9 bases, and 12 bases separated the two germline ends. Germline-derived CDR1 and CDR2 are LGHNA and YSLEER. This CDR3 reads CASSQDTSLGEQFF. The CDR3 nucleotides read TGCGCCAGCAGCCAAGATACTAGTTTGGGTGAGCAGTTCTTC.

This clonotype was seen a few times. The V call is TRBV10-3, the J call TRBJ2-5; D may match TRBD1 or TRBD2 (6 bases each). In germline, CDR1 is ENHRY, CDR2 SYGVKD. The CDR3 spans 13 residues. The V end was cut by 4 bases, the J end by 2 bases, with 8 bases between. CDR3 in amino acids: CAISAGAQETQYF. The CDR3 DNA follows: TGTGCCATCAGTGCGGGGGCACAAGAGACCCAGTACTTC.

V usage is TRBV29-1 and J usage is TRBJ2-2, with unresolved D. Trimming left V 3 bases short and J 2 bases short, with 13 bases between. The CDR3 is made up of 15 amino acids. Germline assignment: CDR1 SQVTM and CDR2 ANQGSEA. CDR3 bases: TGCAGCGTTGACAAGTGGGAAGAAAACACCGGGGAGCTGTTTTTT. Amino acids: CSVDKWEENTGELFF.

The CDR3 spells CASNPPGISYEQYF. CDR3 sequence (DNA): TGTGCCAGCAATCCCCCGGGGATTTCCTACGAGCAGTACTTC. The chain employs TRBV28 and TRBJ2-5; perhaps TRBD2 as D (5 bases). The closer fit of TRBJ2-7 to the DNA end suggests the J call may be wrong. CDR1 is MDHEN and CDR2 is SYDVKM in the germline V gene. This CDR3 is built from 14 residues.

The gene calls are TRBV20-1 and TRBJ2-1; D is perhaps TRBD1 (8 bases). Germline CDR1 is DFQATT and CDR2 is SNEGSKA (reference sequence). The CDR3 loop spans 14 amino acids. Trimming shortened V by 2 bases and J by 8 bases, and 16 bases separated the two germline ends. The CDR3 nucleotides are TGCAGTGCTAGAAAACCTACAGGGGGGGATGAGCAGTTCTTC. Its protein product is CSARKPTGGDEQFF.